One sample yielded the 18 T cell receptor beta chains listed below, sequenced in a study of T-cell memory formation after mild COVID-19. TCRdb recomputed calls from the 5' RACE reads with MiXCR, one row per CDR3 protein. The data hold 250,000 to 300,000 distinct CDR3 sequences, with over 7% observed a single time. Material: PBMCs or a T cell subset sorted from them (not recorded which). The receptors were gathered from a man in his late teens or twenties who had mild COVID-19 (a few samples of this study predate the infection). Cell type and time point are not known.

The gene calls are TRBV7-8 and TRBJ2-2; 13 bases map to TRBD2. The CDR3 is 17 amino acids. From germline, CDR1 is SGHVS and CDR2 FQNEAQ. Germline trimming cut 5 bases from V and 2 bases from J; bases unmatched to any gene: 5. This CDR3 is CASSTGLAGINTGELFF. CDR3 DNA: TGTGCCAGCAGCACGGGACTAGCGGGGATAAACACCGGGGAGCTGTTTTTT.

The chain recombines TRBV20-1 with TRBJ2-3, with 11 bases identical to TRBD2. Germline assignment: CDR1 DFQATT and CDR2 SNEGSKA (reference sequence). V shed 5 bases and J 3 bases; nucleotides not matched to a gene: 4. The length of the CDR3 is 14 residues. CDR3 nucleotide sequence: TGCAGTGCTGCTATAGCGGGGGGGACAGATACGCAGTATTTT. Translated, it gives CSAAIAGGTDTQYF.

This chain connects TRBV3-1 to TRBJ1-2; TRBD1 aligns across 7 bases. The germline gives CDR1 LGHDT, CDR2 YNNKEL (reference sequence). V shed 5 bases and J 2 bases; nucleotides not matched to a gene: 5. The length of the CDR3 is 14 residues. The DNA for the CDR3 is TGTGCCAGCAGCGCCCCGGGACAGAACTATGGCTACACCTTC. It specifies CASSAPGQNYGYTF. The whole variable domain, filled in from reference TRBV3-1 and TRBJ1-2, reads DTAVSQTPKYLVTQMGNDKSIKCEQNLGHDTMYWYKQDSKKFLKIMFSYNNKELIINETVPNRFSPKSPDKAHLNLHINSLELGDSAVYFCASSAPGQNYGYTFGSGTRLTVV.

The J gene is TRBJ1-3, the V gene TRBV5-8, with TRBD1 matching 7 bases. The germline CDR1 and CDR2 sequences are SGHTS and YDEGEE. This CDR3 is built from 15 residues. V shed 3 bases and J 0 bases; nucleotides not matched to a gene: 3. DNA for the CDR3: TGTGCCAGCAGCTGGGGACAGATCTCTGGAAACACCATATATTTT. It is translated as CASSWGQISGNTIYF.

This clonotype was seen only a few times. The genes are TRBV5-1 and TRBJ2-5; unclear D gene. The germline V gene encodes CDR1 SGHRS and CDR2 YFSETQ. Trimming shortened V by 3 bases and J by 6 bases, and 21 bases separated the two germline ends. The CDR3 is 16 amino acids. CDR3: CASSSTPPTKEKTQYF. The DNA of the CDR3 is TGCGCCAGCAGCTCCACCCCGCCGACGAAAGAGAAGACCCAGTACTTC.

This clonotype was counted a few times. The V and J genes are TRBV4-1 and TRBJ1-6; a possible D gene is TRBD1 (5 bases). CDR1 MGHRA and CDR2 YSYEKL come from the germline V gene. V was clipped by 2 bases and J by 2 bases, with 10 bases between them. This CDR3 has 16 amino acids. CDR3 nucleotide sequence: TGCGCCAGCAGCCAAAAGGGACCGCCCTATAATTCACCCCTCCACTTT. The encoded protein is CASSQKGPPYNSPLHF.

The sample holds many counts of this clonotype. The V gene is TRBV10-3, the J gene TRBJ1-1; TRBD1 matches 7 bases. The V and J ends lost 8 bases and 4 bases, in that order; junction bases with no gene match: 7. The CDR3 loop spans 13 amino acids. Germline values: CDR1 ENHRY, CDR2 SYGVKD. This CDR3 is CAIGDRVSTEAFF. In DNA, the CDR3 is TGTGCCATCGGAGACAGGGTGAGCACTGAAGCTTTCTTT.

This CDR3 reads CASSPDFRDGYTF. CDR3 bases: TGCGCCAGCAGCCCGGATTTTAGGGATGGCTACACCTTC. The chain joins TRBV5-1 to TRBJ1-2; no definite D call. The germline V and J ends were trimmed by 4 bases and 6 bases, with 13 bases remaining between them. This CDR3 spans 13 amino acids. Germline assignment: CDR1 SGHRS and CDR2 YFSETQ.

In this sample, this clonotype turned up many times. This CDR3 is CASSSYERGYTF. CDR3 DNA sequence: TGTGCCAGCAGCTCGTACGAGCGAGGCTACACCTTC. This sequence joins TRBV7-2 and TRBJ1-2; no definite D call. The CDR3 consists of 12 residues. Germline V gene sequence: CDR1 SGHTA, CDR2 FQGNSA. Trimming left V 4 bases short and J 8 bases short, with 11 bases between. Complete variable domain (other parts from reference TRBV7-2 and TRBJ1-2): GAGVSQSPSNKVTEKGKDVELRCDPISGHTALYWYRQSLGQGLEFLIYFQGNSAPDKSGLPSDRFSAERTGGSVSTLTIQRTQQEDSAVYLCASSSYERGYTFGSGTRLTVV.

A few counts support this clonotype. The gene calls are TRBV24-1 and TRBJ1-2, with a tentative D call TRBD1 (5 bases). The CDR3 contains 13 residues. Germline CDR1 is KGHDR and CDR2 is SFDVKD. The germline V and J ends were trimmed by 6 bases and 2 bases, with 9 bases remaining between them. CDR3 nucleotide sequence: TGTGCCACCAGTCCGGGACCGAACTATGGCTACACCTTC. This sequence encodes CATSPGPNYGYTF.

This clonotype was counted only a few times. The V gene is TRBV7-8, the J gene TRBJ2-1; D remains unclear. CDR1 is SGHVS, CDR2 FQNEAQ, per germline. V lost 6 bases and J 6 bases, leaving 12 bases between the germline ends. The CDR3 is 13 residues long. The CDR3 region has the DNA TGTGCCAGCAGGGACCTAGGATTCAATGAGCAGTTCTTC. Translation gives CASRDLGFNEQFF.

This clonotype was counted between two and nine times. Here the CDR3 reads CASSLAGTSGYNEQFF. CDR3 coding DNA: TGTGCCAGCAGCTTAGCGGGGACTAGCGGTTATAATGAGCAGTTCTTC. The J gene is TRBJ2-1, the V gene TRBV7-2, with 11 bases that match TRBD2. The V segment lost 0 bases and the J segment 7 bases; nucleotides outside the gene matches: 5. CDR1 and CDR2 (germline): SGHTA, FQGNSA. The CDR3 totals 16 residues.

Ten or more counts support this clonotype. Written as DNA, the CDR3 is TGCAGTGCTAGAGGAGGGGCTAGGATTAATGAAAAACTGTTTTTT. It translates to CSARGGARINEKLFF. This chain uses TRBV20-1 with TRBJ1-4; the D gene is possibly TRBD1 (5 bases). V dropped 1 base and J dropped 4 bases, with 13 bases sitting between them. The CDR3 sequence is 15 residues long. The germline CDR1 and CDR2 sequences are DFQATT and SNEGSKA (reference sequence).

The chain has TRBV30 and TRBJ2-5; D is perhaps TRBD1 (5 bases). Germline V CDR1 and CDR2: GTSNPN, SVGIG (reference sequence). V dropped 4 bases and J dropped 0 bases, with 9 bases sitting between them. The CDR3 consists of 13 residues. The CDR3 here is CAWTGPNQETQYF. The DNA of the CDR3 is TGTGCCTGGACAGGGCCAAACCAAGAGACCCAGTACTTC.

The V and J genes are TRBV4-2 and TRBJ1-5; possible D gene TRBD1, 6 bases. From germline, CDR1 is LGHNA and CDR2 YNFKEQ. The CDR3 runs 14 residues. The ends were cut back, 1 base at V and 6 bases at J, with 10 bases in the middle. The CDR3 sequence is CASSQALGAQPQHF. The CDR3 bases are TGTGCCAGCAGCCAAGCGCTGGGGGCTCAGCCCCAGCATTTT.

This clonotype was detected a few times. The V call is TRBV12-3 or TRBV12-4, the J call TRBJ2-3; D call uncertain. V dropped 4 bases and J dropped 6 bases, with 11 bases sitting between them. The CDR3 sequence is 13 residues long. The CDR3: CASSSVDGDTQYF. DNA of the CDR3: TGTGCCAGCAGTTCTGTCGACGGGGATACGCAGTATTTT.

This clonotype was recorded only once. The chain's CDR3 is CASSPFPGGLGANVLTF. CDR3 coding DNA: TGTGCCAGCAGCCCGTTCCCCGGGGGCCTTGGGGCCAACGTCCTGACTTTC. This chain joins TRBV11-2 and TRBJ2-6; D is possibly TRBD1 or TRBD2 (6 bases each). Trimming left V 5 bases short and J 3 bases short, with 17 bases between. CDR3 length equals 17 residues. The germline gives CDR1 SGHAT, CDR2 FQNNGV. Full variable domain (missing parts from reference TRBV11-2 and TRBJ2-6): EAGVAQSPRYKIIEKRQSVAFWCNPISGHATLYWYQQILGQGPKLLIQFQNNGVVDDSQLPKDRFSAERLKGVDSTLKIQPAKLEDSAVYLCASSPFPGGLGANVLTFGAGSRLTVL.

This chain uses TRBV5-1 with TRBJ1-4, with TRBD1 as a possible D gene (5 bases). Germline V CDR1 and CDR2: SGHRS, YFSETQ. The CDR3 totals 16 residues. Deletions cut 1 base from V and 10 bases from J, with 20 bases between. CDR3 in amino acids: CASSLTADSRFGKLFF. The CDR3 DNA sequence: TGCGCCAGCAGCTTGACCGCTGACAGCCGATTCGGAAAACTGTTTTTT.